The clone carrying this T cell receptor (beta chain) showed up many times. In germline, CDR1 is MNHNS, CDR2 SASEGT. CDR3 size: 15 residues. Trimming cost V 2 bases and J 4 bases; bases outside gene matches: 2. HTBI primers from iRepertoire and Arm-PCR of CDR3 regions yielded the TCR beta libraries. TCRdb re-analysed the multiplex PCR reads in MiXCR, keeping a single row per CDR3 protein. This sample carries a few hundred thousand distinct CDR3 sequences, over 9.5% of them seen once, and the ten largest clones take approximately 20%. The record originates from a study of regulatory T cells in long-lasting Graves disease. Documented time point: newly diagnosed GD, antithyroid drugs for less than 3 months. PBMC-extracted RNA yielded the TCR library. The same data also went into a second study, on T cells in Graves' hyperthyroidism and ophthalmopathy.

The chain carries TRBV6-1 and TRBJ1-5, with 10 bases lining up with TRBD1. This clonotype originated in a woman under 30 with Graves disease. Specimen: peripheral blood mononuclear cells (PBMCs), collected at new diagnosis, from a patient treated with antithyroid drugs. This CDR3 is CASSERTGGNQPQHF. CDR3 bases: TGTGCCAGCAGTGAACGGACAGGGGGAAATCAGCCCCAGCATTTT.